This section outlines one TCR beta chain sequence together with its context. This sample is part of a study of blood T cell repertoires in COVID-19. Study information: Some COVID-19 samples were acute and others convalescent; all came from the United States, Italy and Spain. T cells, B-cell-depleted T cells, or PBMCs provided the cDNA or gDNA that served as material.

Germline V lookup: CDR1 MDHEN, CDR2 SYDVKM. The V and J ends lost 2 bases and 2 bases, in that order; junction bases with no gene match: 5. The CDR3 runs 16 residues. As handled by the study authors: Amplification of reference gene primers provided the estimated nucleated cell counts. The method was immunoSEQ multiplex PCR; TCRdb's version includes in-frame clones alone and lacks a portion of them. V and J calls and clone size are those listed in that table; D and trimming were worked out from the DNA. The sample contains 150,000 to 200,000 clones, roughly 91% of which appear only once. The chain has TRBV28 and TRBJ2-5; 10 positions match TRBD2. The sample taken for sequencing was peripheral blood. The origin of this receptor is a human donor in a cohort sampled during active COVID-19. The DNA of the CDR3 is TGTGCCAGCAGTTTAGATGGTAGCGGGAGGCAAGAGACCCAGTACTTC. Encoded protein: CASSLDGSGRQETQYF. Full variable domain (outside the CDR3, taken from reference TRBV28 and TRBJ2-5): DVKVTQSSRYLVKRTGEKVFLECVQDMDHENMFWYRQDPGLGLRLIYFSYDVKMKEKGDIPEGYSVSREKKERFSLILESASTNQTSMYLCASSLDGSGRQETQYFGPGTRLLVL.